This entry lists 14 T cell receptor beta chains sequenced from one sample in a study of early T cells in non-severe SARS-CoV-2 infection. One entry per CDR3 protein, called by TCRdb with MiXCR from the 5' RACE reads. The sample shows about 80,000 distinct CDR3 sequences, 6% to 7% of them seen only once. The sample consisted of whole blood. The receptors shown here come from an adult who was a healthcare worker with PCR-confirmed SARS-CoV-2 infection or an uninfected control (not recorded which).

This clonotype was observed at least ten times. The genes are TRBV28 and TRBJ1-5; no clear D gene. The germline V gene has CDR1 MDHEN and CDR2 SYDVKM. Trimming stripped 7 bases from V and 7 bases from J, with 5 bases between. The CDR3 length is 10 residues. The CDR3 DNA follows: TGTGCCAGCAATGCCCAGCCCCAGCATTTT. It codes for CASNAQPQHF.

J is TRBJ2-5 and V is TRBV19; the D gene could be TRBD1 or TRBD2 (6 bases each). V lost 11 bases and J lost 4, with 23 bases in between. This CDR3 is 15 amino acids long. CDR1 and CDR2 (germline): LNHDA, SQIVND (reference sequence). The CDR3 DNA follows: TGTGCCTCTTCCCGAGGGGGGCTGGTTAGAGAGACCCAGTACTTC. This codes for CASSRGGLVRETQYF. The full variable domain, with the rest looked up from reference TRBV19 and TRBJ2-5, is DGGITQSPKYLFRKEGQNVTLSCEQNLNHDAMYWYRQDPGQGLRLIYYSQIVNDFQKGDIAEGYSVSREKKESFPLTVTSAQKNPTAFYLCASSRGGLVRETQYFGPGTRLLVL.

There are many counts of this clonotype. The rearrangement joins TRBV6-6 to TRBJ2-7; D not resolved. The CDR3 extends over 12 amino acids. V shed 4 bases and J shed 6 bases, with 10 bases lying between them. Germline lookup yields CDR1 MNHNY and CDR2 SVGAGI (reference sequence). The CDR3 here is CASSLGWGEQYF. CDR3 coding DNA: TGTGCCAGCAGTTTAGGATGGGGCGAGCAGTACTTC.

This clonotype was counted ten times or more. V gene TRBV29-1 combines with J gene TRBJ2-1; possibly TRBD2 for D (6 bases). The V gene's germline CDR1 is SQVTM and CDR2 ANQGSEA. V shed 6 bases and J shed 7 bases, with 10 bases lying between them. This CDR3 spans 11 amino acids. This CDR3 is CSVREVNEQFF. The CDR3 nucleotides read TGCAGCGTGAGGGAGGTAAATGAGCAGTTCTTC.

The V gene is TRBV7-9, the J gene TRBJ2-3, with D possibly matching TRBD1 (5 bases). Germline CDR1 is SEHNR and CDR2 is FQNEAQ (reference sequence). V was shortened by 4 bases and J by 4 bases, with 15 bases between the two germline ends. CDR3 size: 15 residues. The CDR3 bases are TGTGCCAGCAGCTCGTCGCAGGGCCCGGCAGATACGCAGTATTTT. It is translated as CASSSSQGPADTQYF.

This clonotype has a count of ten or more. The rearrangement joins TRBV11-2 to TRBJ2-5; 7 bases map to TRBD1. V shed 5 bases and J 8 bases; nucleotides not matched to a gene: 11. CDR3 length equals 14 residues. Germline CDR1 reads SGHAT; CDR2 reads FQNNGV. The chain's CDR3 is CASSPTGQFRTQYF. The CDR3 region has the DNA TGTGCCAGCAGCCCCACGGGACAGTTTCGTACCCAGTACTTC.

The rearrangement uses TRBV18 and TRBJ2-5, with D possibly matching TRBD2 (10 bases). V was trimmed by 3 bases and J by 4 bases, leaving 24 bases between them. Germline lookup yields CDR1 KGHSH and CDR2 LQKENI. This CDR3 has 18 amino acids. The CDR3 region has the DNA TGTGCCAGCTCACCTCCGGACAGGGGACTAGCGAACGGAGAGACCCAGTACTTC. This sequence encodes CASSPPDRGLANGETQYF.

This clonotype was detected only a few times. Written as DNA, the CDR3 is TGTGCCAGCAGCACCACAGGGTCCAAAAACATTCAGTACTTC. Translation: CASSTTGSKNIQYF. The chain couples TRBV2 to TRBJ2-4, with a possible D match to TRBD1 (6 bases). CDR3 length: 14 amino acids. Trimming stripped 6 bases from V and 2 bases from J, with 11 bases between. CDR1 is SNHLY, CDR2 FYNNEI, per germline.

The sample holds many counts of this clonotype. This chain uses TRBV20-1 with TRBJ2-7; 7 bases agree with TRBD2. Germline assignment: CDR1 DFQATT and CDR2 SNEGSKA (reference sequence). The length of the CDR3 is 13 residues. V lost 1 base, J lost 1 base, and 1 base stayed unmatched. DNA for the CDR3: TGCAGTGCTAGAGGGACTAGTTCCTACGAGCAGTACTTC. This encodes CSARGTSSYEQYF.

The chain recombines TRBV6-2 or TRBV6-3 with TRBJ2-7, with a tentative D call TRBD1 (6 bases). V lost 8 bases to trimming and J lost 4 bases, with 18 bases between them. Per germline, CDR1 MNHEY and CDR2 SVGEGT. CDR3 length equals 14 residues. CDR3 amino acids: CASLDSPRSYEQYF. Written as DNA, the CDR3 is TGTGCCAGCCTGGACAGCCCTAGAAGTTACGAGCAGTACTTC.

V gene TRBV7-2 combines with J gene TRBJ1-5, with a possible D match to TRBD1 (5 bases). V shed 6 bases and J shed 5 bases, with 14 bases lying between them. Germline values: CDR1 SGHTA, CDR2 FQGNSA. This CDR3 is 14 amino acids long. The CDR3 here is CASSQPGEDQPQHF. DNA of the CDR3: TGTGCCAGCAGTCAGCCGGGGGAGGATCAGCCCCAGCATTTT.

This clonotype was recorded a few times. The CDR3 DNA is TGCGCCAGCAGCCAATGGACAGGGGGGTACGAGCAGTACTTC. It translates to CASSQWTGGYEQYF. The chain employs TRBV4-3 and TRBJ2-7, with TRBD1 matching 10 bases. Germline-derived CDR1 and CDR2 are LGHNA and YSLEER. This CDR3 comprises 14 residues. Trimming at V came to 2 bases and at J to 4 bases, leaving 2 bases not matched to a gene.

This clonotype was detected ten times or more. V is TRBV3-1 and J is TRBJ2-5; D gene uncertain. This CDR3 region has 12 residues. Trimming shortened V by 1 base and J by 4 bases, and 4 bases separated the two germline ends. CDR1 LGHDT and CDR2 YNNKEL come from the germline V gene (reference sequence). In nucleotides, the CDR3 is TGTGCCAGCAGCCAAGTTGGAGAGACCCAGTACTTC. Protein sequence: CASSQVGETQYF.

This clonotype appeared a few times. V usage is TRBV19 and J usage is TRBJ2-7; TRBD1 matches 8 bases. CDR3 length equals 17 residues. Losses at the gene ends were 5 bases for V and 0 bases for J; bases not matched to a gene: 12. CDR1 is LNHDA, CDR2 SQIVND, per germline (reference sequence). The CDR3 reads CASSPITGTGYSYEQYF. CDR3 bases: TGTGCCAGTAGTCCCATCACCGGGACAGGATACTCCTACGAGCAGTACTTC.